This T cell receptor beta chain came from a study of blood T cells in healthy people across ages. Study-level background: Per two T cells, template switching captured roughly one barcoded beta molecule. The study's findings and limits: Unsorted PBMCs ruled out conclusive naive versus antigen-experienced comparison.

Each donor gave roughly 9.2 milliliters of peripheral blood. Samples had at least 7 million PBMCs isolated from them. The use of a sample-barcoded 5' primer and a J-beta primer mix characterized a second PCR of roughly 7 to 11 cycles. TCRdb reprocessed the 5' RACE reads via MiXCR and lists one record per CDR3 protein. The table records more than 1 million distinct CDR3 sequences, around 43% of them present only once. The CDR3 length is 15 residues. Germline lookup yields CDR1 SGHTA and CDR2 FQGNSA. Trimming removed 11 bases from V and 6 bases from J, with 25 bases in between. In the case of this clonotype: Its antigen is undetermined.

The sequence was collected from a woman aged 55-75 years in good health. Sequenced input: blood. The chain couples TRBV7-2 to TRBJ1-2, with D possibly TRBD1 on 5 matching bases. The CDR3 loop is CARAQIMPGSDGYTF. In DNA form, the CDR3 reads TGTGCCCGCGCCCAAATTATGCCAGGGTCTGATGGCTACACCTTC.